Below are 4 T cell receptor beta chains sequenced from a single sample in a study of cytomegalovirus exposure and HLA in healthy donors. The PCR made use of 60 Vbeta and 13 Jbeta primers. The assay was immunoSEQ multiplex PCR, and TCRdb's table has in-frame clones only and misses some. The table includes approximately 240,000 clones, roughly 79% detected once. Sequencing used PBMCs. These receptors were taken from a woman aged 40 to 50 in good health and CMV-seronegative.

The chain recombines TRBV7-2 with TRBJ1-5; the D is unclear. V lost 7 bases to trimming and J lost 0 bases, with 22 bases between them. Germline V gene data show CDR1 as SGHTA and CDR2 as FQGNSA. The CDR3 spans 18 residues. CDR3 residues: CASTKPGVGLGSNQPQHF. The CDR3 nucleotides read TGTGCCAGCACCAAACCGGGAGTGGGGTTAGGTAGCAATCAGCCCCAGCATTTT.

The chain is built from TRBV2 and TRBJ2-5, with a weak D call TRBD1 (6 bases). Trimming shortened V by 6 bases and J by 2 bases, and 10 bases separated the two germline ends. The CDR3 totals 13 residues. Looked up from germline, CDR1 is SNHLY and CDR2 is FYNNEI. The CDR3 DNA sequence: TGTGCCAGCAGGAGGGACATTCAAGAGACCCAGTACTTC. Translating gives CASRRDIQETQYF.

This chain uses TRBV6-5 with TRBJ1-2; perhaps TRBD1 as D (6 bases). Germline CDR1 MNHEY, CDR2 SVGAGI. The V end lost 7 bases, the J end lost 4 bases, and 16 bases lay between the germline ends. The CDR3 spans 14 residues. CDR3 coding DNA: TGTGCCAGCACCAGGGGAGATTTGGCCTATGGCTACACCTTC. Residues: CASTRGDLAYGYTF.

This chain links TRBV7-8 with TRBJ1-5; 7 nucleotides match TRBD1. V lost 3 bases and J lost 3; bases outside the gene matches: 5. Germline CDR1 and CDR2: SGHVS and FQNEAQ. The CDR3 runs 15 residues. This CDR3 is CASSFHRGPNQPQHF. In DNA, the CDR3 is TGTGCCAGCAGCTTCCACAGGGGCCCCAATCAGCCCCAGCATTTT.